This TCR beta chain was recorded in a study of T cell changes during pregnancy in multiple sclerosis (dated by TCRdb to about 2019). Regarding the study in general: The study looked at changes in the T cell repertoire across pregnancy in women with multiple sclerosis.

The CDR3 sequence holds 14 residues, the cysteine and phenylalanine included. The sequence is cut down to CDR3 DNA, 42 bases in frame from base 1. The germline V gene provides CDR1 SNHLY and CDR2 FYNNEI. V sheds 3 bases and J sheds 0 bases, leaving 8 bases between their ends. Notes on this clone: There is no known antigen for this receptor. Base qualities are not recorded, but no much larger clone differs from it by a single base.

Library generation was performed with the immunoSEQ multiplex PCR assay. Held by TCRdb, this immuneACCESS table contains in-frame sequences only and omits some clones. Under half of the omission traces to an unresolved V gene where checked; the cause of the rest is unknown. The sample table records about 89,000 clones; around 94% of these occur just once. The ten most abundant clones make up about 0.8% of the sample. The source is a female donor with multiple sclerosis, enrolled in a pregnancy study. The V gene is TRBV2 and the J gene is TRBJ1-1, with no D gene named confidently. The source material was peripheral blood, sampled in the third trimester of pregnancy. The CDR3 reads as follows: CASSDVTVNTEAFF. The nucleotide sequence reads as follows: TGTGCCAGCAGTGACGTCACGGTGAACACTGAAGCTTTCTTT.